The source of this T cell receptor (beta chain) is a study of blood T cell repertoires in COVID-19. The method was immunoSEQ multiplex PCR; TCRdb's version includes in-frame clones alone and lacks a portion of them. The sample shows under 250,000 clones, around 82% of them seen only once. Material: peripheral blood. This receptor was identified in a woman between 45 and 60 years old with acute or convalescent COVID-19.

CDR3 protein: CASSPIPGSGANVLTF. DNA of the CDR3: TGTGCCAGCAGTCCTATCCCTGGCTCTGGGGCCAACGTCCTGACTTTC. The chain carries TRBV28 and TRBJ2-6; D not certain. The CDR3 spans 16 residues. The ends were cut back, 5 bases at V and 0 bases at J, with 11 bases in the middle. Germline lookup yields CDR1 MDHEN and CDR2 SYDVKM.